This TCR beta chain was profiled in a study of cytomegalovirus exposure and HLA in healthy donors. The PCR had 60 Vbeta and 13 Jbeta primers. TCRdb keeps only in-frame clones here, not all; method: immunoSEQ multiplex PCR. The sample has some 190,000 clones, 75% to 80% seen once. Germline V lookup: CDR1 SGDLS, CDR2 YYNGEE. This CDR3 is built from 18 residues. The V and J ends lost 4 bases and 7 bases, in that order; junction bases with no gene match: 15. The chain carries TRBV9 and TRBJ2-1, with TRBD2 identical over 12 bases. The clonotype was recovered from a female donor in good health and CMV-seronegative. The source material was PBMCs. The CDR3 region is CASSLIPLLAGGKNEQFF. The CDR3 bases are TGTGCCAGCAGCTTAATCCCCCTCCTAGCGGGAGGGAAAAATGAGCAGTTCTTC.